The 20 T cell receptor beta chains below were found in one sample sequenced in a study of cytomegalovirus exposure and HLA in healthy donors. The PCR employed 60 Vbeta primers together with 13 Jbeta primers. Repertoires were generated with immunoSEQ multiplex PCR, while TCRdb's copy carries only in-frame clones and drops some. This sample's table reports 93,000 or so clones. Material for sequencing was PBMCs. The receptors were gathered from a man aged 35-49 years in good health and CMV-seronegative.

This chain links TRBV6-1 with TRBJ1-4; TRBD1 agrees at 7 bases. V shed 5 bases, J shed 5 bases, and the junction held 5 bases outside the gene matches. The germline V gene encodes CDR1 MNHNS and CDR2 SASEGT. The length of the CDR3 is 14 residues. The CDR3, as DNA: TGTGCCAGCAGTTGGGGACAGCTGAATGAAAAACTGTTTTTT. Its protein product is CASSWGQLNEKLFF.

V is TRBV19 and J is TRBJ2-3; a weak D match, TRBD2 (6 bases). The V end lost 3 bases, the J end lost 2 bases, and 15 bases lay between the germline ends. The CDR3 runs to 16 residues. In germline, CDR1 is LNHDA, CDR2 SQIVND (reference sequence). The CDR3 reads CASSMIFGGYTDTQYF. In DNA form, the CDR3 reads TGTGCCAGTAGTATGATTTTTGGAGGGTACACAGATACGCAGTATTTT.

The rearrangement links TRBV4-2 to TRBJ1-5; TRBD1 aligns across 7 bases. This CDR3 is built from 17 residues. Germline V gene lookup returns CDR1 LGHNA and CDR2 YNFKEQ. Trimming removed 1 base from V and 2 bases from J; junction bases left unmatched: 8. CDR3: CASSQAPEGAGNQPQHF. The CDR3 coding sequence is TGTGCCAGCAGCCAAGCTCCCGAGGGGGCCGGCAATCAGCCCCAGCATTTT.

CDR3 protein: CASSSRQGIYEQYF. The CDR3 nucleotides are TGTGCCAGCAGCTCGCGACAGGGCATCTACGAGCAGTACTTC. The chain recombines TRBV5-4 with TRBJ2-7; 7 nucleotides line up with TRBD1. The ends lost 3 bases at V and 3 bases at J; junction bases unmatched: 6. Looked up from germline, CDR1 is SGHNT and CDR2 is YYREEE (reference sequence). This CDR3 spans 14 amino acids.

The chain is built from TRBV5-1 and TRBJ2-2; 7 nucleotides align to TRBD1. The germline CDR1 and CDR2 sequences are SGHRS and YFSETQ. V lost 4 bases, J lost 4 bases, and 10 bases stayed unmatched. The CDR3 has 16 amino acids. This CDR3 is CASSGTGVRGTGELFF. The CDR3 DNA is TGCGCCAGCAGCGGCACAGGGGTTCGTGGCACCGGGGAGCTGTTTTTT.

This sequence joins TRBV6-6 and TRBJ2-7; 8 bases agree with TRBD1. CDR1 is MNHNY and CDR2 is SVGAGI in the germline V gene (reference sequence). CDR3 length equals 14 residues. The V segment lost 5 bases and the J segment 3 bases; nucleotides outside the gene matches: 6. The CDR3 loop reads CASSPPGQDYEQYF. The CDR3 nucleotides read TGTGCCAGCAGTCCACCGGGACAGGACTACGAGCAGTACTTC.

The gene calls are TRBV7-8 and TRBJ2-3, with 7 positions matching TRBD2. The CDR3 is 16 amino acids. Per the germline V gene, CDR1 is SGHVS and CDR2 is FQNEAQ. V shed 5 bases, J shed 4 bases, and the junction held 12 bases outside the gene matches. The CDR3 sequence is CASSPQPGLQADTQYF. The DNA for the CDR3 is TGTGCCAGCAGCCCTCAACCGGGACTACAGGCAGATACGCAGTATTTT. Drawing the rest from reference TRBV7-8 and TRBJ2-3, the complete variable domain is GAGVSQSPRYKVAKRGQDVALRCDPISGHVSLFWYQQALGQGPEFLTYFQNEAQLDKSGLPSDRFFAERPEGSVSTLKIQRTQQEDSAVYLCASSPQPGLQADTQYFGPGTRLTVL.

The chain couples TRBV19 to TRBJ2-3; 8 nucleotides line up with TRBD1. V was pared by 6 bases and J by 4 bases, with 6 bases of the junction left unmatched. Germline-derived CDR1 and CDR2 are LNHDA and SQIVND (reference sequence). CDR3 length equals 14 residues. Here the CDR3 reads CASRSGQGPDTQYF. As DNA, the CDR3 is TGTGCCAGTAGATCAGGACAGGGACCAGATACGCAGTATTTT.

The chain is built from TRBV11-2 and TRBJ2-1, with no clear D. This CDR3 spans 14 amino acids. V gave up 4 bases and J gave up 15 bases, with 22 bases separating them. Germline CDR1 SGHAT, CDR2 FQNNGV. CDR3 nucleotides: TGTGCCAGCAGCTCCTACTCCTGGGCCTTACTCCGGTTCTTC. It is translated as CASSSYSWALLRFF.

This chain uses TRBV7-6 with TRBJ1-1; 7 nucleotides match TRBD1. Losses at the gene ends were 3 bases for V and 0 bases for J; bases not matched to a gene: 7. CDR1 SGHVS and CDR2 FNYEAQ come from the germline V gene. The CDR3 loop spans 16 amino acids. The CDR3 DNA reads TGTGCCAGCAGCTTGAGGAGGGGGCCTTTGAACACTGAAGCTTTCTTT. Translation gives CASSLRRGPLNTEAFF. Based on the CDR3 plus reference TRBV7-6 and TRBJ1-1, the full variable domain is GAGVSQSPRYKVTKRGQDVALRCDPISGHVSLYWYRQALGQGPEFLTYFNYEAQQDKSGLPNDRFSAERPEGSISTLTIQRTEQRDSAMYRCASSLRRGPLNTEAFFGQGTRLTVV.

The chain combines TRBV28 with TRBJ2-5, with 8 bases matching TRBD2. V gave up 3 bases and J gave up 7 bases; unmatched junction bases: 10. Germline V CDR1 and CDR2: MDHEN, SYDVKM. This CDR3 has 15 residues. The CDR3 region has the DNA TGTGCCAGCAGTTTTTTAGAGCGGGAGCGGGGGACCCAGTACTTC. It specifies CASSFLERERGTQYF.

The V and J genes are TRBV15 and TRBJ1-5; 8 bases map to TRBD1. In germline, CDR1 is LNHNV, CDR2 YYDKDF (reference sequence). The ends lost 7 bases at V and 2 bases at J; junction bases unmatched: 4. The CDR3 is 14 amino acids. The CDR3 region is CATTPTGGNQPQHF. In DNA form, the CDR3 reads TGTGCCACCACGCCGACAGGGGGCAATCAGCCCCAGCATTTT.

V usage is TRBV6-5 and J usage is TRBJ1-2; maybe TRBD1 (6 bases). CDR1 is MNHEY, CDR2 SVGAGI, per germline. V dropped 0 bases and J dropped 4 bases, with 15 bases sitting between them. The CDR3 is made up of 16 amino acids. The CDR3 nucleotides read TGTGCCAGCAGTTACTCGGTCACAGGGAAAAGCTATGGCTACACCTTC. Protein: CASSYSVTGKSYGYTF.

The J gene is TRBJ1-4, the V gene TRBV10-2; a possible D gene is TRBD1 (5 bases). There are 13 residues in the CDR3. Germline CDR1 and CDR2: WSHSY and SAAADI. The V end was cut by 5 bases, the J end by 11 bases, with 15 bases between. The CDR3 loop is CASSQDNYNKLFF. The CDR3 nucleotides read TGCGCCAGCAGTCAGGACAACTATAACAAACTGTTTTTT.

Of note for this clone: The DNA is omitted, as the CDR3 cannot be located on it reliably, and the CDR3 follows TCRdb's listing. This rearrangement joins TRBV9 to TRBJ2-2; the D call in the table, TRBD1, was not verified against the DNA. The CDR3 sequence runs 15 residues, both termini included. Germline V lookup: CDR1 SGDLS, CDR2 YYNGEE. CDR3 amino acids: CASSVAQGSTGELLF.

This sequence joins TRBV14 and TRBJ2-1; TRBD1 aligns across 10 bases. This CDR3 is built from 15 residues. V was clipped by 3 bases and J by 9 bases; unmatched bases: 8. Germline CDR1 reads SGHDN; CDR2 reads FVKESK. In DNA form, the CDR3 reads TGTGCCAGCAGCCACCGGGACAGGGGATTGGTTGAGCAGTTCTTC. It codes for CASSHRDRGLVEQFF.

This CDR3 reads CSTAGGNNEQFF. The CDR3 coding sequence is TGCAGCACTGCGGGGGGTAACAATGAGCAGTTCTTC. The gene calls are TRBV29-1 and TRBJ2-1; 8 bases match TRBD2. Germline trimming cut 8 bases from V and 5 bases from J; bases unmatched to any gene: 5. Germline-derived CDR1 and CDR2 are SQVTM and ANQGSEA. The CDR3 has 12 amino acids.

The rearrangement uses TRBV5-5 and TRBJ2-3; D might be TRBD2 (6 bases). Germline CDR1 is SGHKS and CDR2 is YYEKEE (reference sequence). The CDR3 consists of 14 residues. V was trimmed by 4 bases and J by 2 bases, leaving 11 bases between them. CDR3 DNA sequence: TGTGCCAGCAGCCGGGACTTTGCCACAGATACGCAGTATTTT. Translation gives CASSRDFATDTQYF. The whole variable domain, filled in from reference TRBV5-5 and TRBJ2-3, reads DAGVTQSPTHLIKTRGQQVTLRCSPISGHKSVSWYQQVLGQGPQFIFQYYEKEERGRGNFPDRFSARQFPNYSSELNVNALLLGDSALYLCASSRDFATDTQYFGPGTRLTVL.

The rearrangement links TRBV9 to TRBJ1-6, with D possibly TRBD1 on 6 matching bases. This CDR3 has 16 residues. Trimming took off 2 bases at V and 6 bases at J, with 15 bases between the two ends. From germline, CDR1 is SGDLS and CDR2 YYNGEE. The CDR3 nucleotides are TGTGCCAGCAGCGTCCACCCCAGGGGTCGTAATTCACCCCTCCACTTT. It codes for CASSVHPRGRNSPLHF.

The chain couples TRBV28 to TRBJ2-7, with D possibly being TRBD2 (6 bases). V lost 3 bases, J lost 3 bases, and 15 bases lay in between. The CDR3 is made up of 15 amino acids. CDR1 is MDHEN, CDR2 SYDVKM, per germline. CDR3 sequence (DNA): TGTGCCAGCAGTTTGCCCGGGACTTTTAACTACGAGCAGTACTTC. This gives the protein CASSLPGTFNYEQYF.